The clone carrying this T cell receptor beta chain was seen a few times. Profiled with immunoSEQ multiplex PCR; TCRdb holds only in-frame clones, not every one. The data hold around 130,000 clones, with under 90% observed a single time. Germline CDR1 SNHLY, CDR2 FYNNEI. This CDR3 spans 13 amino acids. Losses at the gene ends were 5 bases for V and 7 bases for J; bases not matched to a gene: 7. The data originate from a study of blood T cell repertoires in COVID-19. About the research overall: T cells, B-cell-depleted T cells, or PBMCs provided the cDNA or gDNA that served as material.

The clonotype originates from a woman in her sixties with acute or convalescent COVID-19. This chain links TRBV2 with TRBJ1-2; 7 nucleotides agree with TRBD1. Sequenced sample: peripheral blood. CDR3 sequence reads: CASSPTGAGGYTF. In DNA form, the CDR3 reads TGTGCCAGCAGTCCAACAGGGGCGGGTGGCTACACCTTC.